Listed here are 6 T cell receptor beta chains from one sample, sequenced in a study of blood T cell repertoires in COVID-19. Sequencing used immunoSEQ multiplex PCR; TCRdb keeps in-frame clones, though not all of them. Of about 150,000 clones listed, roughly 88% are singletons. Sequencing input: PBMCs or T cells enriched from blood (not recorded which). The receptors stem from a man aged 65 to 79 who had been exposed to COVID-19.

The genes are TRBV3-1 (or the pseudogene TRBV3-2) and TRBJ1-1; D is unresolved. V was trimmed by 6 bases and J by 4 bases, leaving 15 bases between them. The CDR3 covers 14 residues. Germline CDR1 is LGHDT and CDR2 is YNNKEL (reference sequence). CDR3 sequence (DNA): TGTGCCAGCAGTAAGGCGGGTGGGTCCACTGAAGCTTTCTTT. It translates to CASSKAGGSTEAFF.

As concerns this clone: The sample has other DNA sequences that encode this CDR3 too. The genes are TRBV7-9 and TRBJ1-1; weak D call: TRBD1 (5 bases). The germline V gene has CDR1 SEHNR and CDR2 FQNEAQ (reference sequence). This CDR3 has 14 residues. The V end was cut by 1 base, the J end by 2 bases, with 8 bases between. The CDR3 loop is CASSLGGGNTEAFF. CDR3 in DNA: TGTGCCAGCAGCTTAGGGGGCGGTAACACTGAAGCTTTCTTT.

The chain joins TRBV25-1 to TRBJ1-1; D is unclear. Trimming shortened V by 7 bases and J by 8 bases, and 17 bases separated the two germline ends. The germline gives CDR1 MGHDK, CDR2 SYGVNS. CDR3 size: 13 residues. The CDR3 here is CASTFGGPGEAFF. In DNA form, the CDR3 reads TGTGCCAGCACCTTCGGAGGCCCTGGGGAAGCTTTCTTT.

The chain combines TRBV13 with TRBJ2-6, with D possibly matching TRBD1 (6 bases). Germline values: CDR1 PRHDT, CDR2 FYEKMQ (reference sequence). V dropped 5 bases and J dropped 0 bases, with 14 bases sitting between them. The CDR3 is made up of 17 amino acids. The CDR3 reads CASSPGQLLSGANVLTF. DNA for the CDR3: TGTGCCAGCAGCCCAGGACAGTTGCTCTCTGGGGCCAACGTCCTGACTTTC. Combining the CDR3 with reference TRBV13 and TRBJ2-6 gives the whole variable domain AAGVIQSPRHLIKEKRETATLKCYPIPRHDTVYWYQQGPGQDPQFLISFYEKMQSDKGSIPDRFSAQQFSDYHSELNMSSLELGDSALYFCASSPGQLLSGANVLTFGAGSRLTVL.

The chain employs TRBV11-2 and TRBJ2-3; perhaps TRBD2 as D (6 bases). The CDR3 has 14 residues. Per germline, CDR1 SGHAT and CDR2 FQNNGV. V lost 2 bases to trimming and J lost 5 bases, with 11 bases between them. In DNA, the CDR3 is TGTGCCAGCAGCTTATCATTCGGGGGAGATACGCAGTATTTT. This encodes CASSLSFGGDTQYF.

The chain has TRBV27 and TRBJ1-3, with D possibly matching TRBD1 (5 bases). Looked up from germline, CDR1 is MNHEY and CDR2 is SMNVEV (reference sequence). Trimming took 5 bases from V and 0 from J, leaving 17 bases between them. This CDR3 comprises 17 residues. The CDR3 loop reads CASSPRPGDLSGNTIYF. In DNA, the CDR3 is TGTGCCAGCAGTCCCCGCCCGGGGGATCTCTCTGGAAACACCATATATTTT.